This T cell receptor (beta chain) is from a study of T cells after posttransplantation cyclophosphamide. Busulfan-fludarabine conditioning, marrow transplant, and cyclophosphamide on days +3 and +4 were administered. The protocol was immunoSEQ multiplex PCR, while the TCRdb copy is restricted to in-frame clones and leaves out a portion. The data contain 1,500 to 2,000 clones, 60% to 75% of them seen just once; the ten biggest clones take up approximately 15%. The germline V and J ends were trimmed by 5 bases and 0 bases, with 17 bases remaining between them. The germline gives CDR1 SEHNR, CDR2 FQNEAQ (reference sequence). The CDR3 consists of 16 residues. On this clone itself: Its antigen is still unknown.

Study-wide findings and caveats: Later post-transplant blood repertoires were often dominated by donor CD8+ memory clones. Skin or GI-infiltrating T cells shared few TRB sequences with blood. Recipient CMV seropositivity and CMV reactivation strongly tracked TRB clonality.

This sequence was found in a female patient in her 60s who received an allogeneic stem cell transplant from a related donor and was CMV-positive. The T cells may come from the graft donor. The chain joins TRBV7-9 to TRBJ2-7; weak D call: TRBD2 (7 bases). The material was CD4+ T cells sorted from blood, obtained after allogeneic stem cell transplant with posttransplant cyclophosphamide. The CDR3 reads CASSGKSGTFSYEQYF. The CDR3 region has the DNA TGTGCCAGCAGCGGGAAGAGCGGGACATTCTCCTACGAGCAGTACTTC.